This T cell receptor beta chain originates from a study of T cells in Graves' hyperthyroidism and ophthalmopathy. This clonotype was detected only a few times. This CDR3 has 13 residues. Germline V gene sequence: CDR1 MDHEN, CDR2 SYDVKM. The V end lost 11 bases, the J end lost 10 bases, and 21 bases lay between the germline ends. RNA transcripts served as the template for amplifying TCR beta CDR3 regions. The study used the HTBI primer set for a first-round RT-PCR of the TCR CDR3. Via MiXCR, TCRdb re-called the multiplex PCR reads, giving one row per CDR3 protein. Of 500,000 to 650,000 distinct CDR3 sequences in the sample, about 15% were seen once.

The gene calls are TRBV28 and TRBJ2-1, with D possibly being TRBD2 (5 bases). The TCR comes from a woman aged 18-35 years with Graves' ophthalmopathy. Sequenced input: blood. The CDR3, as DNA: TGTGCCGCAAACCGTCGGGGTTTGAACGAGCAGTTCTTC. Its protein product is CAANRRGLNEQFF.